This passage covers 7 T cell receptor beta chains from one sample sequenced in a study of blood T cell repertoires in COVID-19. TCRdb's table, derived via immunoSEQ multiplex PCR, lists solely in-frame clones and lacks some. The sample has about 150,000 clones; roughly 78% are singletons. Sequenced input: peripheral blood. Receptors were obtained from a man older than 75 with acute or convalescent COVID-19.

The gene calls are TRBV28 and TRBJ1-2; D is uncertain. Per the germline V gene, CDR1 is MDHEN and CDR2 is SYDVKM. Trimming took 6 bases from V and 4 from J, leaving 12 bases between them. This CDR3 has 13 residues. The CDR3 loop reads CASRPWGAYGYTF. DNA for the CDR3: TGTGCCAGCAGGCCATGGGGAGCCTATGGCTACACCTTC.

This chain joins TRBV7-9 and TRBJ1-2; D might be TRBD1 (5 bases). V was clipped by 1 base and J by 5 bases, with 8 bases between them. From germline, CDR1 is SEHNR and CDR2 FQNEAQ (reference sequence). The CDR3 is 13 amino acids. This CDR3 is CASSLGTKYGYTF. CDR3 DNA sequence: TGTGCCAGCAGCTTAGGGACAAAGTATGGCTACACCTTC.

This CDR3 is CASSQETLTNYGYTF. Written as DNA, the CDR3 is TGCGCCAGCAGCCAAGAGACACTGACAAACTATGGCTACACCTTC. V and J are TRBV4-1 and TRBJ1-2; D gene uncertain. Germline V lookup: CDR1 MGHRA, CDR2 YSYEKL. V lost 0 bases, J lost 2 bases, and 10 bases lay in between. The CDR3 is made up of 15 amino acids.

This clone was observed once. The V call is TRBV6-5, the J call TRBJ1-3; 8 bases agree with TRBD1. The CDR3 has 13 residues. CDR1 is MNHEY and CDR2 is SVGAGI in the germline V gene. With 7 bases clipped from V and 7 bases from J, the junction kept 6 bases outside the gene matches. The CDR3 DNA reads TGTGCCAGCAAGCTGACAGGGGAGAACACCATATATTTT. It specifies CASKLTGENTIYF.

This clone was counted ten times or more. Written as DNA, the CDR3 is TGTGCCAGCAGCGTAGTGGACAGCACCTACTATGGCTACACCTTC. Amino acid sequence: CASSVVDSTYYGYTF. The chain recombines TRBV9 with TRBJ1-2; the D gene is possibly TRBD1 (6 bases). The V gene's germline CDR1 is SGDLS and CDR2 YYNGEE. V dropped 0 bases and J dropped 3 bases, with 12 bases sitting between them. The CDR3 loop spans 15 amino acids.

The rearrangement uses TRBV6-2 or TRBV6-3 and TRBJ2-7; TRBD2 is a possible D gene (5 bases). The CDR3 runs 16 residues. V lost 6 bases, J lost 2 bases, and 20 bases lay in between. Germline V lookup: CDR1 MNHEY, CDR2 SVGEGT. Here the CDR3 DNA reads TGTGCCAGCAGCCGACTACAAGACCAGCCCCCCTACGAGCAGTACTTC. Protein product: CASSRLQDQPPYEQYF.

The chain employs TRBV5-8 and TRBJ1-5, with 7 bases identical to TRBD1. The germline CDR1 and CDR2 sequences are SGHTS and YDEGEE. After removal of 5 bases from V and 3 bases from J, the junction contained 5 bases not matched to a gene. The CDR3 totals 14 residues. CDR3 sequence (DNA): TGTGCCAGCAGGGCAGACAGGGACAATCAGCCCCAGCATTTT. It encodes CASRADRDNQPQHF. Variable domain in full (rest from reference TRBV5-8 and TRBJ1-5): EAGVTQSPTHLIKTRGQQATLRCSPISGHTSVYWYQQALGLGLQFLLWYDEGEERNRGNFPPRFSGRQFPNYSSELNVNALELEDSALYLCASRADRDNQPQHFGDGTRLSIL.